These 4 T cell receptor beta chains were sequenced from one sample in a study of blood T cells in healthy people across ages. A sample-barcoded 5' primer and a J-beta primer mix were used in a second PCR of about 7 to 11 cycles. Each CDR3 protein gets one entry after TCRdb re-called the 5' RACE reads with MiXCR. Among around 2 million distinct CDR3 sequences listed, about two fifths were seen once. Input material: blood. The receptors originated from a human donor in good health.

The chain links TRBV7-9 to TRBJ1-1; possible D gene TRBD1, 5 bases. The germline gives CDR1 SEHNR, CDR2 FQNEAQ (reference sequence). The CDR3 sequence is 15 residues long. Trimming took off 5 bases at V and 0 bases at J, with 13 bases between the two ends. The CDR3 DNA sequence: TGTGCCAGCAGCCCCCACGAGACAGTGAACACTGAAGCTTTCTTT. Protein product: CASSPHETVNTEAFF.

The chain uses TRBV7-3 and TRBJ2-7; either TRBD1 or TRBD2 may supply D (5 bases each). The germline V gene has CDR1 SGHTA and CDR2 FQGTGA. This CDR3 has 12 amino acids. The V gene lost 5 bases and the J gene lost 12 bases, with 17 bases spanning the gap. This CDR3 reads CASSDPPGPLYF. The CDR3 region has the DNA TGTGCCAGCAGCGACCCACCGGGACCCTTGTACTTC.

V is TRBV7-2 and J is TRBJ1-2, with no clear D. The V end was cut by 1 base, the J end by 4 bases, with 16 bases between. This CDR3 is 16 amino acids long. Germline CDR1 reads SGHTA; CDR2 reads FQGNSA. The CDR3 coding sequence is TGTGCCAGCAGCTTAGGGATGAGGACGCGGATCTATGGCTACACCTTC. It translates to CASSLGMRTRIYGYTF.

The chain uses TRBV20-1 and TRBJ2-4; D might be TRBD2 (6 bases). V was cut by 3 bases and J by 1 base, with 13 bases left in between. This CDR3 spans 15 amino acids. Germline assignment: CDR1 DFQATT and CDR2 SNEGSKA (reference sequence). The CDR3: CSASGHRGAKNIQYF. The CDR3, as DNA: TGCAGTGCTAGTGGCCACCGGGGGGCCAAAAACATTCAGTACTTC.